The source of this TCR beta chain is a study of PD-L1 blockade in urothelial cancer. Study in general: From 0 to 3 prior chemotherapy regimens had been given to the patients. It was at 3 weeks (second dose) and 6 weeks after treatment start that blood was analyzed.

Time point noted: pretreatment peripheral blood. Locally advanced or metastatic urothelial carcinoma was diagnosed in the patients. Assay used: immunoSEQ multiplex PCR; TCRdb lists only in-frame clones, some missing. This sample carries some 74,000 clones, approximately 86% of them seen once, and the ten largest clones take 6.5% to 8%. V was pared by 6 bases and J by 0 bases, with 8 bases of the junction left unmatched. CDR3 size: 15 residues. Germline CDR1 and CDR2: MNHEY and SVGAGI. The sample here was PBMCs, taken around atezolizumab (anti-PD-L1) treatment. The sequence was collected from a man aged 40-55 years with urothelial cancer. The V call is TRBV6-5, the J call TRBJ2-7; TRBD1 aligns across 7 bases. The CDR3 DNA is TGTGCCAGCAGACATAACAGGGGAAGCTCCTACGAGCAGTACTTC. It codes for CASRHNRGSSYEQYF.